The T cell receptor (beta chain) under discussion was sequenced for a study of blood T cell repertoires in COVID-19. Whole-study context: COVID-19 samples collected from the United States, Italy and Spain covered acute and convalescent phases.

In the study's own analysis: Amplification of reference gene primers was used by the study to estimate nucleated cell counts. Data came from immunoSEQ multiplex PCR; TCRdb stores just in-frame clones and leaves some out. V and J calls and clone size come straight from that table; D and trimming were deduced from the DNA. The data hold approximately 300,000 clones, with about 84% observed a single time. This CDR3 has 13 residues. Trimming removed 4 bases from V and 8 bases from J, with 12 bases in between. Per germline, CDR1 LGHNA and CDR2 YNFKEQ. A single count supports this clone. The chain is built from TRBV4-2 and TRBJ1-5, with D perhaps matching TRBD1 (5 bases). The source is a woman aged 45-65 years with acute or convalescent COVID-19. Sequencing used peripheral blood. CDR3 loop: CASSPQTTEPQHF. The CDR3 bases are TGTGCCAGCAGCCCGCAAACGACAGAGCCCCAGCATTTT.